These T cell receptor beta chains were read from a single sample in a study of a mutant IDH1 vaccine in newly diagnosed glioma. Generated by immunoSEQ multiplex PCR, the TCRdb table keeps only in-frame clones and is missing some. This table holds 50,000 to 60,000 clones, 91% found once. Their antigens are not known. This specimen consisted of PBMCs, obtained from a glioma patient whose treatment included an IDH1 peptide vaccine. The source is a man aged 50 or older with glioma. The CDR3 runs from the conserved cysteine through the conserved F or W. A D gene is named only where the DNA matches it firmly. Rows may omit the clone size; those that give it use once, few, many or a size class.

length | size | J | D | V | CDR3 | DNA
15 | NA | TRBJ1-4 | TRBD1 | TRBV2 | CASSGTGLSNEKLFF | TGTGCCAGCAGTGGGACAGGGCTATCTAATGAAAAACTGTTTTTT
13 | NA | TRBJ1-3 | NA | TRBV29-1 | CSAKQRSGNTIYF | TGCAGCGCTAAACAGAGATCTGGAAACACCATATATTTT
14 | NA | TRBJ2-1 | NA | TRBV25-1 | CASSDEGGPHEQFF | TGTGCCAGCAGTGATGAGGGGGGGCCGCATGAGCAGTTCTTC
18 | NA | TRBJ2-3 | TRBD1 | TRBV14 | CASSHLPPGTGLTDTQYF | TGTGCCAGCAGCCATCTCCCCCCAGGGACAGGGCTCACAGATACGCAGTATTTT
12 | few | TRBJ1-1 | NA | TRBV29-1 | CSVVSRGTEAFF | TGCAGCGTCGTTAGCAGAGGCACTGAAGCTTTCTTT
15 | NA | TRBJ2-1 | NA | TRBV5-8 | CASSLWGTRDREQFF | TGTGCCAGCAGCTTATGGGGGACTAGGGACAGGGAGCAGTTCTTC
14 | NA | TRBJ1-5 | NA | TRBV7-9 | CASSSSESRQPQHF | TGTGCCAGCAGCTCCTCTGAATCGCGGCAGCCCCAGCATTTT
18 | NA | TRBJ2-7 | TRBD2 | TRBV5-8 | CASSLARPGLAGGAEQYF | TGTGCCAGCAGCTTGGCGAGGCCGGGACTAGCGGGGGGTGCCGAGCAGTACTTC
12 | NA | TRBJ2-3 | NA | TRBV5-4 | CASSLDTDTQYF | TGTGCCAGCAGCTTGGACACAGATACGCAGTATTTT
14 | NA | TRBJ2-7 | NA | TRBV5-4 | CASSADGGSYEQYF | TGTGCCAGCAGCGCGGACGGGGGCTCCTACGAGCAGTACTTC
15 | NA | TRBJ2-5 | TRBD1 | TRBV5-1 | CASSPTGGGGETQYF | TGCGCCAGCAGCCCGACAGGGGGCGGGGGAGAGACCCAGTACTTC
15 | NA | TRBJ2-2 | NA | TRBV9 | CASWAGQGTPGELFF | TGTGCCAGCTGGGCCGGGCAGGGGACACCTGGGGAGCTGTTTTTT
13 | NA | TRBJ2-5 | NA | TRBV11-2 | CASSLWQLETQYF | TGTGCCAGCAGCTTGTGGCAGCTAGAGACCCAGTACTTC
17 | NA | TRBJ1-6 | NA | TRBV5-6 | CASSLLGDSSYNSPLHF | TGTGCCAGCAGCTTGTTGGGTGACAGCTCCTATAATTCACCCCTCCACTTT
15 | once | TRBJ2-3 | TRBD2 | TRBV27 | CASRLAGGNADTQYF | TGTGCCAGCAGGCTAGCGGGAGGAAATGCAGATACGCAGTATTTT
14 | NA | TRBJ2-5 | NA | TRBV7-9 | CASSFPRAQETQYF | TGTGCCAGCAGCTTCCCCAGGGCCCAAGAGACCCAGTACTTC
15 | NA | TRBJ2-3 | TRBD2 | TRBV4-1 | CASSQVGLAGDTQYF | TGCGCCAGCAGCCAAGTCGGACTAGCGGGGGATACGCAGTATTTT
16 | NA | TRBJ2-1 | NA | TRBV4-1 | CASSQGVGRGVNEQFF | TGCGCCAGCAGCCAAGGGGTCGGTCGAGGGGTCAATGAGCAGTTCTTC
14 | NA | TRBJ2-1 | TRBD1 | TRBV6-5 | CASTRTGAGSEQFF | TGTGCCAGCACTCGGACAGGGGCCGGGAGTGAGCAGTTCTTC
15 | NA | TRBJ2-7 | TRBD1 | TRBV7-2 | CASSLDRGFYYEQYF | TGTGCCAGCAGCTTAGACAGGGGATTTTACTACGAGCAGTACTTC
14 | NA | TRBJ2-7 | TRBD2 | TRBV4-1 | CASSQDTREHEQYF | TGCGCCAGCAGCCAAGATACGCGGGAGCACGAGCAGTACTTC
15 | NA | TRBJ2-7 | NA | TRBV5-5 | CASSWGWQGNHEQYF | TGTGCCAGCAGCTGGGGTTGGCAGGGGAACCACGAGCAGTACTTC
15 | NA | TRBJ1-2 | NA | TRBV5-8 | CASSMDRSRFYGYTF | TGTGCCAGCAGCATGGACAGAAGTCGCTTCTATGGCTACACCTTC
17 | NA | TRBJ2-7 | TRBD2 | TRBV28 | CASSPLMRNSGRYEQYF | TGTGCCAGCAGTCCCCTTATGCGCAATAGCGGGAGATACGAGCAGTACTTC
15 | NA | TRBJ1-4 | NA | TRBV7-2 | CASSWRGSTNEKLFF | TGTGCCAGCAGCTGGCGAGGCAGCACTAATGAAAAACTGTTTTTT
16 | NA | TRBJ1-2 | NA | TRBV5-6 | CASSPPDRPLIYGYTF | TGTGCCAGCAGCCCACCCGACAGGCCACTAATCTATGGCTACACCTTC